This entry is about one T cell receptor (beta chain). Some clones are missing from TCRdb's copy, which holds only in-frame ones; the method was immunoSEQ multiplex PCR. The table shows a few hundred thousand clones, with about 87% occurring only once. This specimen belongs to a study of blood T cell repertoires in COVID-19. Germline-derived CDR1 and CDR2 are LGHDT and YNNKEL (reference sequence). CDR3 length: 15 residues. Trimming removed 2 bases at V and 6 bases at J, with 13 bases between. Categorization into cohorts depended on clinical history that participants reported. Among Cohort 3 donors, those recovered had two negative PCRs, clearance, or symptom resolution.

The TCR was taken from a woman aged 45-65 years who had recovered from COVID-19. The chain carries TRBV3-1 (or the pseudogene TRBV3-2) and TRBJ2-2; D unresolved. Source material: PBMCs or T cells enriched from blood (not recorded which). The CDR3 sequence: CASSQIIGGAGELFF. CDR3 DNA: TGTGCCAGCAGCCAAATTATCGGCGGCGCCGGGGAGCTGTTTTTT.